A single sample is the source of the 29 T cell receptor beta chains below, sequenced in a study of metastatic and nonmetastatic thyroid tumors. Each patient went into thyroid surgery without having received any treatment. From the PCR reads, TCRdb re-called clones with MiXCR. The sample shows approximately 25,000 clones, roughly an eighth of them seen only once. Sequencing was carried out using blood. Every receptor here comes from a female donor with papillary thyroid cancer or a benign thyroid nodule (not recorded which). Some clones in this sample may be carry-over from other donors' samples.

There are many counts of this clone. The V gene is TRBV3-1, the J gene TRBJ2-5, with a tentative D call TRBD2 (6 bases). The CDR3 runs to 16 residues. The V gene's germline CDR1 is LGHDT and CDR2 YNNKEL (reference sequence). Trimming took 1 base from V and 2 from J, leaving 14 bases between them. The CDR3 sequence is CASSQGAGRVQETQYF. The CDR3 bases are TGTGCCAGCAGCCAAGGGGCGGGGCGGGTTCAAGAGACCCAGTACTTC.

This clone was observed at least ten times. The junction differs from germline at one of its ends, possibly a read error. This chain connects TRBV28 to TRBJ1-5; TRBD1 is a possible D gene (6 bases). The CDR3 runs to 17 residues. CDR1 is MDHEN, CDR2 SYDVKM, per germline. The CDR3 here is CASRLSGTSLSNQPQHF. CDR3 DNA: TGTGCCAGCAGGTTATCCGGGACATCGCTTAGCAATCAGCCCCAGCATTTT.

This clone was counted many times. CDR3 sequence (DNA): TGCGCCAGCAGCGCGGGACAGGGTTTGGAGACCCAGTACTTC. It specifies CASSAGQGLETQYF. The V call is TRBV10-1, the J call TRBJ2-5; 9 bases match TRBD1. The CDR3 loop spans 14 amino acids. Germline V gene data show CDR1 as WNHNN and CDR2 as SYGVQD (reference sequence). The V segment lost 6 bases and the J segment 5 bases; nucleotides outside the gene matches: 7.

This clone came up a few times. A single base separates this from a much larger clone, so it may be a read error. Other DNA sequences in this specimen translate into the identical CDR3. The chain combines TRBV12-5 with TRBJ1-1; tentative D call: TRBD1 (5 bases). The germline V gene encodes CDR1 LGHNT and CDR2 FRNRAP. This CDR3 comprises 15 residues. The CDR3 DNA reads TGTGCTAGTGGTCCCCGGGGACCGATGAACACCGAAGCTTTCTTT. Protein sequence: CASGPRGPMNTEAFF.

V is TRBV12-3 or TRBV12-4 and J is TRBJ2-5; 8 bases are a match to TRBD1. The CDR3 is 14 residues long. V shed 1 base, J shed 5 bases, and the junction held 3 bases outside the gene matches. The CDR3: CASSLERTGETQYF. The CDR3 DNA reads TGTGCCAGCAGTTTAGAGCGGACAGGGGAGACCCAGTACTTC.

This clone has just one count. V gene TRBV19 combines with J gene TRBJ2-7; 7 bases agree with TRBD1. Trimming removed 5 bases from V and 3 bases from J; junction bases left unmatched: 13. The V gene's germline CDR1 is LNHDA and CDR2 SQIVND (reference sequence). The length of the CDR3 is 16 residues. The CDR3 reads CASSLRQGRSCYEQYF. The CDR3 DNA reads as TGTGCCAGTAGTTTACGACAGGGCAGATCCTGCTACGAGCAGTACTTC.

This clone was detected a few times. This chain joins TRBV24-1 and TRBJ2-2; D may be TRBD1 (5 bases). The CDR3 sequence is 15 residues long. CDR1 is KGHDR and CDR2 is SFDVKD in the germline V gene. Trimming removed 2 bases from V and 7 bases from J, with 13 bases in between. The CDR3 region is CATSDSPGYGGELFF. The CDR3, as DNA: TGTGCCACCAGTGATTCTCCAGGGTACGGCGGGGAGCTGTTTTTT.

This clone occurred many times. Since a much larger clone is just one base distant, this may be a read error. V usage is TRBV6-2 or TRBV6-3 and J usage is TRBJ2-2; D perhaps matches TRBD2 (6 bases). The CDR3 sequence is 18 residues long. Per the germline V gene, CDR1 is MNHEY and CDR2 is SVGEGT. V lost 11 bases to trimming and J lost 0 bases, with 25 bases between them. CDR3 nucleotide sequence: TGTGCCGGCACCGACCCTCCGGGGCGGGAAGCGAACACCGGGGAGCTGTTTTTT. This sequence encodes CAGTDPPGREANTGELFF.

This clone was detected ten times or more. CDR3 bases: TGCGCCAGCAGCTTGGGAGTCACCGGGGAGCTGTTTTTT. It yields the protein CASSLGVTGELFF. The V call is TRBV5-1, the J call TRBJ2-2; unclear D gene. Per germline, CDR1 SGHRS and CDR2 YFSETQ. The CDR3 has 13 residues. With 0 bases removed from V and 4 bases from J, the gap between germline ends came to 4 bases.

This clone was seen at least ten times. The chain uses TRBV27 and TRBJ2-3, with TRBD2 matching 7 bases. There are 14 residues in the CDR3. CDR1 and CDR2 (germline): MNHEY, SMNVEV (reference sequence). Germline trimming cut 4 bases from V and 2 bases from J; bases unmatched to any gene: 3. CDR3 protein: CASSSTSLTDTQYF. The CDR3, as DNA: TGTGCCAGCAGTTCGACTAGCCTCACAGATACGCAGTATTTT.

At least ten counts were recorded for this clone. V is TRBV6-1 and J is TRBJ2-3; TRBD1 agrees at 8 bases. Losses at the gene ends were 7 bases for V and 9 bases for J; bases not matched to a gene: 12. Germline loops: CDR1 MNHNS, CDR2 SASEGT. The CDR3 loop spans 14 amino acids. CDR3 sequence (DNA): TGTGCCAGCACCCCCGGACAGGGAGGCGTCACGCAGTATTTT. It codes for CASTPGQGGVTQYF.

This clone was observed at least ten times. The chain uses TRBV19 and TRBJ2-1; 8 nucleotides agree with TRBD2. The CDR3 runs 17 residues. CDR1 and CDR2 (germline): LNHDA, SQIVND (reference sequence). The ends lost 3 bases at V and 2 bases at J; junction bases unmatched: 9. The CDR3 nucleotides read TGTGCCAGTAGTATGGAGCGGGAGTGGTTTCCCTACAATGAGCAGTTCTTC. Protein product: CASSMEREWFPYNEQFF.

The table lists this clone with a few counts. This chain joins TRBV28 and TRBJ1-3; D ambiguous. V lost 1 base, J lost 0 bases, and 13 bases lay in between. The CDR3 extends over 17 amino acids. The germline V gene has CDR1 MDHEN and CDR2 SYDVKM. The CDR3 DNA reads as TGTGCCAGCAGTTTATCATTCTCCTCGGACTCTGGAAACACCATATATTTT. Its protein is CASSLSFSSDSGNTIYF.

This clone was picked up many times. This chain joins TRBV4-3 and TRBJ2-5; TRBD2 matches 9 bases. Trimming removed 1 base from V and 3 bases from J; junction bases left unmatched: 6. Germline V gene sequence: CDR1 LGHNA, CDR2 YSLEER. This CDR3 spans 16 amino acids. CDR3 bases: TGCGCCAGCAGCCAAGGCCCCGCGGGAGGGGAAGAGACCCAGTACTTC. Translated, it gives CASSQGPAGGEETQYF.

This clone has a handful of counts. The CDR3 DNA sequence: TGTGCCAGCATTGTGCCGGGACAGTGGGATTCACCCCTCCACTTT. Its translation: CASIVPGQWDSPLHF. The rearrangement uses TRBV6-1 and TRBJ1-6, with 7 bases that match TRBD1. The germline V gene encodes CDR1 MNHNS and CDR2 SASEGT. The CDR3 spans 15 residues. With V trimmed by 7 bases and J by 8 bases, 11 bases remained unmatched.

This clone is categorized as medium-sized. The chain has TRBV19 and TRBJ2-7; D uncertain. CDR3 length: 12 amino acids. V lost 6 bases to trimming and J lost 0 bases, with 6 bases between them. Germline V gene data show CDR1 as LNHDA and CDR2 as SQIVND (reference sequence). DNA for the CDR3: TGTGCCAGTAGCTTTAGCTCCTACGAGCAGTACTTC. This gives the protein CASSFSSYEQYF.

This clone was observed many times. The gene calls are TRBV28 and TRBJ1-1, with D possibly matching TRBD1 (5 bases). The CDR3 has 16 residues. The germline V and J ends were trimmed by 2 bases and 9 bases, with 22 bases remaining between them. Germline assignment: CDR1 MDHEN and CDR2 SYDVKM. CDR3 in amino acids: CASSLPLRQTQPQAFF. The CDR3 bases are TGTGCCAGCAGTTTACCACTCCGACAGACACAACCACAAGCTTTCTTT.

The rearrangement uses TRBV6-2 or TRBV6-3 and TRBJ2-1; no clear D gene. The V and J ends lost 3 bases and 9 bases respectively, with 15 bases between them. The V gene's germline CDR1 is MNHEY and CDR2 SVGEGT. The CDR3 has 14 residues. CDR3 loop: CASSYGDGYGEQFF. CDR3 coding DNA: TGTGCCAGCAGTTATGGGGATGGTTACGGTGAGCAGTTCTTC.

A single count supports this clone. The germline gene is not matched at one end of the junction; a read error may be the cause. This chain joins TRBV9 and TRBJ2-7; D ambiguous. The CDR3 is made up of 15 amino acids. Germline CDR1 SGDLS, CDR2 YYNGEE. The DNA for the CDR3 is TGTGCCAGCAGTGTAGCTTTCTCCTCCTACTACGAGCAGTACTTC. This gives the protein CASSVAFSSYYEQYF.

This clone was seen many times. This chain joins TRBV7-9 and TRBJ2-2; TRBD2 is a possible D gene (5 bases). The CDR3 runs 14 residues. Per germline, CDR1 SEHNR and CDR2 FQNEAQ (reference sequence). V lost 5 bases and J 3 bases, leaving 10 bases between the germline ends. The CDR3 region is CASSQDSHTGELFF. In DNA form, the CDR3 reads TGTGCCAGCAGCCAGGACTCTCACACCGGGGAGCTGTTTTTT.

Many counts were recorded for this clone. V usage is TRBV2 and J usage is TRBJ1-2; the D is unclear. Trimming cost V 2 bases and J 4 bases, with 11 bases left between them. This CDR3 comprises 14 residues. CDR1 is SNHLY and CDR2 is FYNNEI in the germline V gene. The CDR3 loop is CASSENRQTYGYTF. For the CDR3, the DNA is TGTGCCAGCAGTGAAAATCGGCAGACCTATGGCTACACCTTC.

This clone was detected ten times or more. The gene calls are TRBV2 and TRBJ2-3; 9 bases map to TRBD2. CDR1 and CDR2 (germline): SNHLY, FYNNEI. Germline trimming cut 5 bases from V and 2 bases from J; bases unmatched to any gene: 5. This CDR3 is built from 15 residues. CDR3 loop: CASSQLAGNTDTQYF. CDR3 nucleotide sequence: TGTGCCAGCAGTCAGCTAGCGGGAAACACAGATACGCAGTATTTT.

This clone appeared many times. The rearrangement uses TRBV20-1 and TRBJ2-1, with 7 bases aligning to TRBD2. Trimming removed 5 bases from V and 4 bases from J; junction bases left unmatched: 8. This CDR3 has 14 amino acids. CDR1 and CDR2 from the germline V gene are DFQATT and SNEGSKA (reference sequence). In nucleotides, the CDR3 is TGCAGTGCTCGCCGGGCGGGAGCTTACAATGAGCAGTTCTTC. It is translated as CSARRAGAYNEQFF.

This clone was found many times. The chain employs TRBV20-1 and TRBJ2-7, with D maybe TRBD1 (5 bases). V lost 6 bases and J lost 5, with 20 bases in between. In germline, CDR1 is DFQATT, CDR2 SNEGSKA (reference sequence). The CDR3 is 14 residues long. CDR3 bases: TGCAGTGCGATAAAGGGGTCCCACACAAACGAGCAGTACTTC. This sequence encodes CSAIKGSHTNEQYF.

This clone appeared many times. The rearrangement links TRBV12-3 or TRBV12-4 to TRBJ2-1, with D uncertain. The V and J ends lost 0 bases and 6 bases respectively, with 18 bases between them. The CDR3 extends over 17 amino acids. CDR3: CASSLALGNLPGNEQFF. Written as DNA, the CDR3 is TGTGCCAGCAGTTTAGCTCTGGGGAACCTACCTGGCAATGAGCAGTTCTTC.

In its sample, this clone was seen many times. The V and J genes are TRBV2 and TRBJ1-4; TRBD1 matches 7 bases. With V trimmed by 6 bases and J by 7 bases, 8 bases remained unmatched. The germline V gene has CDR1 SNHLY and CDR2 FYNNEI. The CDR3 is 14 residues long. CDR3 in amino acids: CASSVQGYGEKLFF. The CDR3 coding sequence is TGTGCCAGCAGCGTACAGGGGTACGGTGAAAAACTGTTTTTT.

This clone was recorded at least ten times. V usage is TRBV19 and J usage is TRBJ2-2, with D perhaps matching TRBD2 (6 bases). CDR1 LNHDA and CDR2 SQIVND come from the germline V gene (reference sequence). V was pared by 10 bases and J by 2 bases, with 14 bases between. This CDR3 has 14 amino acids. The CDR3 coding sequence is TGTGCCACCACCCCGGACTATAACACCGGGGAGCTGTTTTTT. It yields the protein CATTPDYNTGELFF. The full variable domain, in which reference TRBV19 and TRBJ2-2 provide the parts outside the CDR3, is DGGITQSPKYLFRKEGQNVTLSCEQNLNHDAMYWYRQDPGQGLRLIYYSQIVNDFQKGDIAEGYSVSREKKESFPLTVTSAQKNPTAFYLCATTPDYNTGELFFGEGSRLTVL.

In its sample, this clone was seen many times. The rearrangement joins TRBV7-3 to TRBJ1-1, with D uncertain. Germline V gives CDR1 SGHTA, CDR2 FQGTGA. CDR3 length equals 12 residues. Trimming cost V 0 bases and J 10 bases, with 9 bases left between them. The CDR3 bases are TGTGCCAGCAGCTTAACGCGGTCCGGAGCTTTCTTT. Translation gives CASSLTRSGAFF.

This clone came up many times. The rearrangement joins TRBV13 to TRBJ2-7; D might be TRBD1 (6 bases). Germline lookup yields CDR1 PRHDT and CDR2 FYEKMQ (reference sequence). The CDR3 runs to 16 residues. V gave up 5 bases and J gave up 0 bases, with 17 bases separating them. The CDR3, as DNA: TGTGCCAGCAGCACCCGCTTTGGACAGCACTCCTACGAGCAGTACTTC. Amino acid sequence: CASSTRFGQHSYEQYF.